These 30 T cell receptor beta chains originate from one sample sequenced in a study of a mutant IDH1 vaccine in newly diagnosed glioma. Their antigens remain unidentified. Time point in this sample: week 23, last vaccination. Vaccine doses each comprised 300 ug of mutant IDH1 20-mer peptide, with topical imiquimod. Some clones are missing from TCRdb's copy, which holds only in-frame ones; the method was immunoSEQ multiplex PCR. The table records some 30,000 clones, around 87% of them present only once. The source material was PBMCs, sampled from a glioma patient whose treatment included an IDH1 peptide vaccine. The receptors come from a man aged 35 to 55 with glioma.

The CDR3 bases are TGCAGCGTTAGGGACCTTTACAATGAGCAGTTCTTC. Amino acids: CSVRDLYNEQFF. The chain is built from TRBV29-1 and TRBJ2-1, with D tentatively TRBD1 or TRBD2 (5 bases each). Per the germline V gene, CDR1 is SQVTM and CDR2 is ANQGSEA. This CDR3 spans 12 amino acids. Between the trimmed V and J ends, which lost 5 bases and 4 bases, there was a span of 9 bases.

The CDR3 spells CASSPQETGSTGELFF. In DNA form, the CDR3 reads TGTGCCAGCTCACCACAGGAGACAGGGAGCACCGGGGAGCTGTTTTTT. The genes are TRBV18 and TRBJ2-2; 7 bases are a match to TRBD1. CDR1 is KGHSH and CDR2 is LQKENI in the germline V gene. This CDR3 is built from 16 residues. The ends lost 1 base at V and 4 bases at J; junction bases unmatched: 6.

This sequence joins TRBV6-1 and TRBJ2-3; 13 bases map to TRBD2. This CDR3 has 15 residues. Trimming removed 5 bases from V and 5 bases from J; junction bases left unmatched: 4. The germline gives CDR1 MNHNS, CDR2 SASEGT. The CDR3 coding sequence is TGTGCCAGCAGTAAACTAGCGGGGGGGGAAGATACGCAGTATTTT. Encoded protein: CASSKLAGGEDTQYF.

This chain uses TRBV6-1 with TRBJ2-1; D gene unclear. Per germline, CDR1 MNHNS and CDR2 SASEGT. With 2 bases removed from V and 3 bases from J, the gap between germline ends came to 8 bases. The CDR3 totals 14 residues. CDR3: CASSEPDRYNEQFF. CDR3 nucleotide sequence: TGTGCCAGCAGTGAACCCGATCGCTACAATGAGCAGTTCTTC.

The genes are TRBV7-2 and TRBJ2-7, with no clear D. This CDR3 spans 14 amino acids. The V gene's germline CDR1 is SGHTA and CDR2 FQGNSA. V lost 6 bases, J lost 4 bases, and 16 bases lay in between. CDR3 nucleotides: TGTGCCAGCAGTCACCCCCCACAGACGTACGAGCAGTACTTC. Its protein is CASSHPPQTYEQYF.

This chain connects TRBV5-1 to TRBJ2-3; 8 nucleotides match TRBD2. Losses at the gene ends were 0 bases for V and 1 base for J; bases not matched to a gene: 4. The germline V gene encodes CDR1 SGHRS and CDR2 YFSETQ. This CDR3 has 16 amino acids. Here the CDR3 DNA reads TGCGCCAGCAGCTTGGCGGGGGGGCGAGGCACAGATACGCAGTATTTT. It yields the protein CASSLAGGRGTDTQYF.

This clone is a singleton in its sample. This CDR3 is CASSETGGPYYGYTF. The CDR3 bases are TGTGCCAGCAGTGAGACAGGGGGCCCCTACTATGGCTACACCTTC. The chain carries TRBV6-1 and TRBJ1-2, with 10 bases fitting TRBD1. Trimming took 3 bases from V and 3 from J; bases not matched to a gene: 4. The CDR3 runs 15 residues. Per germline, CDR1 MNHNS and CDR2 SASEGT.

The V and J genes are TRBV18 and TRBJ2-2, with D unclear. This CDR3 has 13 amino acids. The V end was cut by 1 base, the J end by 3 bases, with 3 bases between. Germline V lookup: CDR1 KGHSH, CDR2 LQKENI. The CDR3 region is CASSPRDTGELFF. The CDR3 coding sequence is TGTGCCAGCTCACCACGGGACACCGGGGAGCTGTTTTTT.

The chain is built from TRBV27 and TRBJ2-3; D possibly corresponds to TRBD2 (6 bases). Trimming cost V 9 bases and J 1 base, with 11 bases left between them. This CDR3 spans 13 amino acids. CDR1 MNHEY and CDR2 SMNVEV come from the germline V gene (reference sequence). The CDR3 DNA reads TGTGCCAGTCTTCCGGGAGGCACAGATACGCAGTATTTT. Residues: CASLPGGTDTQYF.

This clone was seen a few times. The chain links TRBV5-5 to TRBJ1-2; 7 bases fit TRBD1. The CDR3 contains 15 residues. Germline CDR1 SGHKS, CDR2 YYEKEE (reference sequence). With V trimmed by 0 bases and J by 2 bases, 4 bases remained unmatched. The CDR3 DNA reads TGTGCCAGCAGCTTGGGCGGGACAGACAACTATGGCTACACCTTC. It encodes CASSLGGTDNYGYTF.

The chain uses TRBV10-1 and TRBJ1-1; D unresolved. The V gene lost 2 bases and the J gene lost 3 bases, with 4 bases spanning the gap. The CDR3 covers 12 residues. The germline V gene encodes CDR1 WNHNN and CDR2 SYGVQD (reference sequence). DNA of the CDR3: TGCGCCAGCAGTGAGGACGACACTGAAGCTTTCTTT. Protein product: CASSEDDTEAFF.

The chain couples TRBV30 to TRBJ1-2, with no clear D. V lost 1 base to trimming and J lost 1 base, with 16 bases between them. From germline, CDR1 is GTSNPN and CDR2 SVGIG (reference sequence). The CDR3 length is 16 residues. CDR3 sequence (DNA): TGTGCCTGGAGTGCCCCCGGGCCTAGATTTAACTATGGCTACACCTTC. It translates to CAWSAPGPRFNYGYTF.

This clone occurred a few times. V and J are TRBV5-1 and TRBJ1-1; a weak D match, TRBD1 (5 bases). V was shortened by 0 bases and J by 3 bases, with 12 bases between the two germline ends. Germline V gene sequence: CDR1 SGHRS, CDR2 YFSETQ. The CDR3 length is 15 residues. The CDR3 sequence is CASSLGLGGDTEAFF. In DNA, the CDR3 is TGCGCCAGCAGCTTGGGGTTGGGAGGGGACACTGAAGCTTTCTTT.

The V gene is TRBV5-1, the J gene TRBJ1-5, with D unresolved. From germline, CDR1 is SGHRS and CDR2 YFSETQ. V was shortened by 1 base and J by 0 bases, with 14 bases between the two germline ends. The CDR3 is 17 amino acids. CDR3 coding DNA: TGCGCCAGCAGCTTGTACGGGCTAGGTTATAGCAATCAGCCCCAGCATTTT. Translated: CASSLYGLGYSNQPQHF.

The chain employs TRBV5-5 and TRBJ2-7, with D maybe TRBD1 (6 bases). Germline CDR1 is SGHKS and CDR2 is YYEKEE (reference sequence). Trimming stripped 7 bases from V and 0 bases from J, with 14 bases between. The CDR3 runs to 14 residues. CDR3 coding DNA: TGTGCCAGCGGTACAGGGTTGAGCTCCTACGAGCAGTACTTC. It codes for CASGTGLSSYEQYF.

This chain uses TRBV18 with TRBJ1-5; unclear D gene. The germline CDR1 and CDR2 sequences are KGHSH and LQKENI. With 3 bases removed from V and 0 bases from J, the gap between germline ends came to 6 bases. CDR3 length: 14 amino acids. The CDR3 sequence is CASSPGNSNQPQHF. The CDR3 DNA follows: TGTGCCAGCTCACCGGGGAATAGCAATCAGCCCCAGCATTTT.

This rearrangement joins TRBV29-1 to TRBJ2-2; D possibly corresponds to TRBD1 (6 bases). There are 14 residues in the CDR3. Trimming took off 6 bases at V and 2 bases at J, with 13 bases between the two ends. Looked up from germline, CDR1 is SQVTM and CDR2 is ANQGSEA. The CDR3 region has the DNA TGCAGCGTCTCCCCGGACAGAAACACCGGGGAGCTGTTTTTT. Amino acid sequence: CSVSPDRNTGELFF.

This chain connects TRBV7-2 to TRBJ2-1; 7 bases align to TRBD2. The CDR3 sequence is 17 residues long. Losses at the gene ends were 2 bases for V and 2 bases for J; bases not matched to a gene: 9. Germline V gene sequence: CDR1 SGHTA, CDR2 FQGNSA. The CDR3 DNA reads TGTGCCAGCAGCTTACGGGGCGCGGGAGCCACCTACAATGAGCAGTTCTTC. It is translated as CASSLRGAGATYNEQFF. Based on the CDR3 plus reference TRBV7-2 and TRBJ2-1, the full variable domain is GAGVSQSPSNKVTEKGKDVELRCDPISGHTALYWYRQSLGQGLEFLIYFQGNSAPDKSGLPSDRFSAERTGGSVSTLTIQRTQQEDSAVYLCASSLRGAGATYNEQFFGPGTRLTVL.

The rearrangement links TRBV7-2 to TRBJ1-5, with TRBD1 matching 7 bases. CDR3 length equals 13 residues. V gave up 6 bases and J gave up 4 bases; unmatched junction bases: 3. Germline loops: CDR1 SGHTA, CDR2 FQGNSA. CDR3 sequence: CASSYRGNQPQHF. The CDR3, as DNA: TGTGCCAGCAGTTACAGGGGAAATCAGCCCCAGCATTTT.

This chain joins TRBV6-6 and TRBJ2-2; 8 bases agree with TRBD2. Germline V CDR1 and CDR2: MNHNY, SVGAGI (reference sequence). Losses at the gene ends were 4 bases for V and 4 bases for J; bases not matched to a gene: 8. The CDR3 is 16 amino acids. CDR3 in DNA: TGTGCCAGCAGTTTCCCCAGAGCGGGAGTCACCGGGGAGCTGTTTTTT. This encodes CASSFPRAGVTGELFF.

The CDR3 sequence: CASSPGQGRTDTQYF. The CDR3 DNA reads as TGTGCCAGCAGCCCTGGACAGGGTCGCACAGATACGCAGTATTTT. The rearrangement uses TRBV5-8 and TRBJ2-3; TRBD1 matches 8 bases. V was pared by 4 bases and J by 1 base, with 5 bases of the junction left unmatched. CDR1 SGHTS and CDR2 YDEGEE come from the germline V gene. This CDR3 region has 15 residues.

The chain is built from TRBV30 and TRBJ1-2; TRBD1 agrees at 7 bases. The CDR3 extends over 11 amino acids. Per the germline V gene, CDR1 is GTSNPN and CDR2 is SVGIG (reference sequence). Germline trimming cut 3 bases from V and 5 bases from J; bases unmatched to any gene: 0. CDR3 region: CAWRTGYGYTF. The DNA of the CDR3 is TGTGCCTGGAGGACAGGGTATGGCTACACCTTC.

The chain has TRBV19 and TRBJ1-5; no definite D call. From germline, CDR1 is LNHDA and CDR2 SQIVND (reference sequence). The CDR3 runs to 15 residues. V dropped 7 bases and J dropped 4 bases, with 17 bases sitting between them. This CDR3 reads CASTSVSGGNQPQHF. CDR3 sequence (DNA): TGTGCCAGTACCTCGGTGAGTGGCGGAAATCAGCCCCAGCATTTT.

This chain connects TRBV7-2 to TRBJ2-7; D might be TRBD2 (5 bases). Germline-derived CDR1 and CDR2 are SGHTA and FQGNSA. V was cut by 3 bases and J by 0 bases, with 18 bases left in between. This CDR3 comprises 17 residues. CDR3 nucleotides: TGTGCCAGCAGCTTGGAGGCAGCTTTTAGTGGCTCCTACGAGCAGTACTTC. Protein: CASSLEAAFSGSYEQYF.

This clone showed up just a few times. The V and J genes are TRBV27 and TRBJ2-3, with TRBD2 matching 7 bases. The germline CDR1 and CDR2 sequences are MNHEY and SMNVEV (reference sequence). The V gene end was trimmed by 6 bases and the J gene end by 2 bases; junction bases not matched to a gene: 20. This CDR3 comprises 19 residues. CDR3 DNA sequence: TGTGCCAGCAGAACCCTTTTCGGCGGGAGAGGAGGGCACACAGATACGCAGTATTTT. Its translation: CASRTLFGGRGGHTDTQYF.

This rearrangement joins TRBV29-1 to TRBJ2-7, with D possibly matching TRBD2 (6 bases). There are 12 residues in the CDR3. Germline CDR1 and CDR2: SQVTM and ANQGSEA. V lost 5 bases to trimming and J lost 7 bases, with 15 bases between them. The CDR3 loop is CSVSSATGEQYF. The CDR3, as DNA: TGCAGCGTTTCTAGCGCTACGGGGGAGCAGTACTTC.

The chain employs TRBV30 and TRBJ2-2; 11 positions agree with TRBD1. V trimming: 4 bases; J trimming: 4 bases; junction bases outside the gene matches: 11. The CDR3 runs 17 residues. Germline CDR1 and CDR2: GTSNPN and SVGIG (reference sequence). The CDR3 DNA is TGTGCCTGGACCCCGGATGGACAGGGGGCCGTCACCGGGGAGCTGTTTTTT. Protein sequence: CAWTPDGQGAVTGELFF.

This chain joins TRBV7-2 and TRBJ1-3; 8 nucleotides agree with TRBD1. The germline gives CDR1 SGHTA, CDR2 FQGNSA. The V gene end was trimmed by 4 bases and the J gene end by 3 bases; junction bases not matched to a gene: 2. CDR3 length: 14 amino acids. This CDR3 is CASSSQGGGNTIYF. CDR3 sequence (DNA): TGTGCCAGCAGCTCACAGGGGGGTGGAAACACCATATATTTT.

The gene calls are TRBV2 and TRBJ1-4; 7 bases fit TRBD1. Trimming took 5 bases from V and 1 from J; bases not matched to a gene: 7. Germline V gives CDR1 SNHLY, CDR2 FYNNEI. CDR3 length: 16 amino acids. The CDR3 spells CASSPNRGGTNEKLFF. The CDR3 DNA reads as TGTGCCAGCAGTCCAAACAGGGGTGGAACTAATGAAAAACTGTTTTTT.

A remark on this clone: Other DNA variants within this sample encode the same CDR3. The CDR3 reads CASSFGGSSYNEQFF. The CDR3 region has the DNA TGTGCCAGCAGTTTCGGTGGGAGCTCCTACAATGAGCAGTTCTTC. The chain combines TRBV28 with TRBJ2-1, with D possibly matching TRBD2 (5 bases). CDR1 and CDR2 (germline): MDHEN, SYDVKM. CDR3 length equals 15 residues. Between the trimmed V and J ends, which lost 3 bases and 0 bases, there was a span of 9 bases.